Shown below are 16 T cell receptor beta chains from a single sample sequenced in a study of post-analysis software for immune sequencing data. Whole-study results and caveats: The study found TRBV5-6, TRBV5-1 and TRBV20-1 among a handful of TRBV segments more frequent in patients than controls.

Their antigens remain unidentified. cDNA libraries for TCR beta contained unique molecular identifiers. TCRdb itself ran the PCR reads through MiXCR, one entry per CDR3 protein. Here the sample spans approximately 250,000 distinct CDR3 sequences, 36% being singletons. Sequencing was performed on blood. The receptors come from a girl between 10 and 17 years old with multiple sclerosis.

This clonotype came up a few times. The DNA for the CDR3 is TGTGCCAGCAGCCAAGATGAACTCTACACCGGGGAGCTGTTTTTT. Protein product: CASSQDELYTGELFF. The genes are TRBV3-1 and TRBJ2-2; D unresolved. Germline-derived CDR1 and CDR2 are LGHDT and YNNKEL (reference sequence). Trimming cost V 0 bases and J 3 bases, with 8 bases left between them. The CDR3 covers 15 residues.

On this clonotype itself: Lacking the conserved final phenylalanine or tryptophan, this CDR3 likely reflects a read error. This chain joins TRBV20-1 and TRBJ2-1; 11 bases align to TRBD2. The CDR3 consists of 15 residues. Trimming at V came to 6 bases and at J to 2 bases, leaving 6 bases not matched to a gene. Germline V gives CDR1 DFQATT, CDR2 SNEGSKA (reference sequence). The CDR3 reads CSAPLAGGTYNEQFV. The DNA of the CDR3 is TGCAGTGCCCCGCTAGCGGGGGGTACCTACAATGAGCAGTTCGTC.

In regard to this clonotype: One base away lies a much larger clone, so this may be a sequencing read error. This chain links TRBV6-5 with TRBJ1-1, with D hard to call. The CDR3 length is 14 residues. From germline, CDR1 is MNHEY and CDR2 SVGAGI. The CDR3 DNA is TGTGTCAGCAGTTACGCCACCAGCGGCACTGAAGCTTTCTTT. Its translation is CVSSYATSGTEAFF.

Concerning this clonotype: A single base separates this from a much larger clone, so it may be a read error. The chain employs TRBV7-2 and TRBJ1-2, with TRBD1 matching over 11 bases. CDR1 is SGHTA, CDR2 FQGNSA, per germline. The CDR3 runs to 16 residues. The J segment lost 8 bases and the V segment lost 5 bases, leaving 13 bases of the junction unmatched. CDR3 region: CASSALMGQGVRGYTF. The CDR3 DNA reads TGTGCCAGCAGCGCACTAATGGGACAGGGGGTACGGGGCTACACCTTC.

The chain combines TRBV9 with TRBJ2-4; D might be TRBD1 (6 bases). TRBJ2-7 matches the DNA end more closely, so the J call is doubtful. In germline, CDR1 is SGDLS, CDR2 YYNGEE. The CDR3 runs to 14 residues. The CDR3 sequence is CASSAEWTDYEQYF. CDR3 nucleotides: TGTGCCAGCAGCGCAGAGTGGACAGACTACGAGCAGTACTTC.

This clonotype showed up many times. V is TRBV6-5 and J is TRBJ1-2, with 8 positions matching TRBD1. V shed 7 bases, J shed 4 bases, and the junction held 8 bases outside the gene matches. The CDR3 has 14 residues. Germline assignment: CDR1 MNHEY and CDR2 SVGAGI. CDR3 region: CASTRTGFTYGYTF. In nucleotides, the CDR3 is TGTGCCAGCACCCGGACAGGGTTCACCTATGGCTACACCTTC.

The J gene is TRBJ2-3, the V gene TRBV5-1; no clear D. This CDR3 has 13 residues. Trimming took 0 bases from V and 6 from J, leaving 8 bases between them. Germline CDR1 is SGHRS and CDR2 is YFSETQ. The CDR3 reads CASSLEFGDTQYF. The DNA for the CDR3 is TGCGCCAGCAGCTTGGAATTTGGGGATACGCAGTATTTT. Combining the CDR3 with reference TRBV5-1 and TRBJ2-3 gives the whole variable domain KAGVTQTPRYLIKTRGQQVTLSCSPISGHRSVSWYQQTPGQGLQFLFEYFSETQRNKGNFPGRFSGRQFSNSRSEMNVSTLELGDSALYLCASSLEFGDTQYFGPGTRLTVL.

A single count supports this clonotype. The chain employs TRBV29-1 and TRBJ2-5; possibly TRBD2 for D (6 bases). V was cut by 7 bases and J by 5 bases, with 17 bases left in between. Germline assignment: CDR1 SQVTM and CDR2 ANQGSEA. The CDR3 consists of 13 residues. CDR3 protein: CSGGTSAGETQYF. CDR3 nucleotide sequence: TGCAGCGGGGGGACTTCTGCGGGGGAGACCCAGTACTTC.

This clonotype was found many times. V is TRBV5-1 and J is TRBJ1-2; 7 nucleotides match TRBD1. V shed 4 bases, J shed 0 bases, and the junction held 6 bases outside the gene matches. The CDR3 spans 15 residues. The germline V gene encodes CDR1 SGHRS and CDR2 YFSETQ. Here the CDR3 DNA reads TGCGCCAGCAGCACGGGACAGCCAGCTAACTATGGCTACACCTTC. Its translation is CASSTGQPANYGYTF.

This clonotype was observed a handful of times. CDR3 in DNA: TGTGCCAGCCTGGCGGAGGGTAGGAATGAGCAGTTCTTC. It translates to CASLAEGRNEQFF. This rearrangement joins TRBV3-1 to TRBJ2-1, with D possibly TRBD2 on 6 matching bases. V was trimmed by 8 bases and J by 7 bases, leaving 15 bases between them. CDR1 LGHDT and CDR2 YNNKEL come from the germline V gene (reference sequence). The CDR3 consists of 13 residues.

The V and J genes are TRBV5-1 and TRBJ1-1; D is possibly TRBD1 (6 bases). The CDR3 is made up of 15 amino acids. The V end lost 4 bases, the J end lost 6 bases, and 19 bases lay between the germline ends. CDR1 is SGHRS, CDR2 YFSETQ, per germline. CDR3 in amino acids: CASSLGFGGASEAFF. For the CDR3, the DNA is TGCGCCAGCAGCCTGGGATTCGGGGGGGCGTCTGAAGCTTTCTTT.

The genes are TRBV7-6 and TRBJ2-7, with a weak D call TRBD2 (6 bases). Per the germline V gene, CDR1 is SGHVS and CDR2 is FNYEAQ. Trimming removed 5 bases at V and 2 bases at J, with 16 bases between. This CDR3 spans 15 amino acids. For the CDR3, the DNA is TGTGCCAGCAGCACGCGGGGCGCATTAACCTACGAGCAGTACTTC. This encodes CASSTRGALTYEQYF.

Ten or more counts support this clonotype. J is TRBJ2-1 and V is TRBV12-3 or TRBV12-4, with 7 bases lining up with TRBD2. This CDR3 has 13 residues. With V trimmed by 4 bases and J by 14 bases, 11 bases remained unmatched. CDR3: CASSSTSIPSEFF. CDR3 in DNA: TGTGCCAGCAGTTCGACTAGCATTCCCTCGGAGTTCTTC.

This clonotype was seen a handful of times. Possible read error: a much larger clone is one base away. The chain is built from TRBV7-9 and TRBJ2-7, with a possible D match to TRBD2 (7 bases). V was cut by 5 bases and J by 3 bases, with 20 bases left in between. CDR3 length: 16 residues. In germline, CDR1 is SEHNR, CDR2 FQNEAQ (reference sequence). Written as DNA, the CDR3 is TGTGCCAGCAGCCCCGGGGGCGGGGGCACTCGCTACGAGCAGTACTTC. Protein product: CASSPGGGGTRYEQYF.

The sample holds many counts of this clonotype. The chain links TRBV5-1 to TRBJ2-6; D is uncertain. Germline V CDR1 and CDR2: SGHRS, YFSETQ. V gave up 0 bases and J gave up 2 bases, with 6 bases separating them. There are 15 residues in the CDR3. The CDR3, as DNA: TGCGCCAGCAGCTTGGCAAGGGCTGGGGCCAACGTCCTGACTTTC. This codes for CASSLARAGANVLTF.

This clonotype has ten or more counts. This chain joins TRBV5-1 and TRBJ2-1; tentatively, D is TRBD2 (5 bases). Trimming cost V 2 bases and J 5 bases, with 11 bases left between them. The CDR3 extends over 14 amino acids. CDR1 SGHRS and CDR2 YFSETQ come from the germline V gene. DNA for the CDR3: TGCGCCAGCAGCTTTGGCGGGCAGAACAATGAGCAGTTCTTC. Residues: CASSFGGQNNEQFF.